This TCR beta chain was observed in a study of T cell changes during pregnancy in multiple sclerosis. Looked up from germline, CDR1 is MNHEY and CDR2 is SVGAGI. The CDR3 loop spans 12 amino acids. V shed 4 bases and J 8 bases; nucleotides not matched to a gene: 4. The table came from immunoSEQ multiplex PCR; TCRdb's copy has only in-frame clones and leaves some out. The profile shows around 40,000 clones, approximately 89% of them singletons. This TCR derives from a female donor with multiple sclerosis, enrolled in a pregnancy study. The sample in question was CD4+ T cells from peripheral blood mononuclear cells, obtained in the first trimester of pregnancy. This rearrangement joins TRBV6-5 to TRBJ1-2, with 7 bases that match TRBD1. The CDR3 sequence is CASSFDRVGYTF. Written as DNA, the CDR3 is TGTGCCAGCAGTTTTGACAGGGTGGGCTACACCTTC.